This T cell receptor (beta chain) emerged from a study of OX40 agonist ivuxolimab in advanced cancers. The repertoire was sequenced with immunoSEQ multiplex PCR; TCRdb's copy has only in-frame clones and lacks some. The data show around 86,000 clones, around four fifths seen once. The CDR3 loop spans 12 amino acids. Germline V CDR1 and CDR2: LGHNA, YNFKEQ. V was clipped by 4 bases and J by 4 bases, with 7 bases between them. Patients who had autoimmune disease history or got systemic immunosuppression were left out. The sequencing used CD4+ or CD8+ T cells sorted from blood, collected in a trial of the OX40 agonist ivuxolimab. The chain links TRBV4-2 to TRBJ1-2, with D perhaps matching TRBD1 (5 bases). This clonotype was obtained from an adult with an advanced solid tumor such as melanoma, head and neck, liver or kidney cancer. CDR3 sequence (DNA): TGTGCCAGCAGCCCCGGGACCTATGGCTACACCTTC. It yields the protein CASSPGTYGYTF.